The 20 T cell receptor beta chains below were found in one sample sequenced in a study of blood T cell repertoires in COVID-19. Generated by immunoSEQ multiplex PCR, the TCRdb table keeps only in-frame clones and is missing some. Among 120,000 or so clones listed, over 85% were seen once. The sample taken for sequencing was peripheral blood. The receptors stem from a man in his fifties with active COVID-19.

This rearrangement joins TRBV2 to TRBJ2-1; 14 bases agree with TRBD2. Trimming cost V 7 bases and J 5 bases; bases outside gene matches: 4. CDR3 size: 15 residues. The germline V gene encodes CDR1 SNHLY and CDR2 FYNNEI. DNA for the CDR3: TGTGCCAGCATTCGACTAGCGGGGGGGAACAATGAGCAGTTCTTC. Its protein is CASIRLAGGNNEQFF.

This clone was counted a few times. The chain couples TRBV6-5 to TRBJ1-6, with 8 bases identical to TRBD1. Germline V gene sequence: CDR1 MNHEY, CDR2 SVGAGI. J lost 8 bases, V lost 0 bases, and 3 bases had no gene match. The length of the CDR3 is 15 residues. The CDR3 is CASSYSGTGDSPLHF. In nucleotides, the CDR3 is TGTGCCAGCAGTTACTCCGGGACAGGTGATTCACCCCTCCACTTT.

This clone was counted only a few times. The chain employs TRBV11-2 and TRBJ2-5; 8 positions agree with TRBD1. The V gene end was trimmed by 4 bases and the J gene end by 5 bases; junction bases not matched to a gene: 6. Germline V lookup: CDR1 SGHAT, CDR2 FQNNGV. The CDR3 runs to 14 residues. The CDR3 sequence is CASSSGQVKETQYF. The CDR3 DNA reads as TGTGCCAGCAGCTCGGGACAGGTCAAGGAGACCCAGTACTTC.

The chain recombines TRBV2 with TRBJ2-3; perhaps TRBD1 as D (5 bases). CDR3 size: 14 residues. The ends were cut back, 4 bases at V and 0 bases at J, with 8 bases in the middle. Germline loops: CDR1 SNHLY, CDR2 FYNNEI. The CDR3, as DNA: TGTGCCAGCAGTGGGGCAGGGAGCACAGATACGCAGTATTTT. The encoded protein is CASSGAGSTDTQYF.

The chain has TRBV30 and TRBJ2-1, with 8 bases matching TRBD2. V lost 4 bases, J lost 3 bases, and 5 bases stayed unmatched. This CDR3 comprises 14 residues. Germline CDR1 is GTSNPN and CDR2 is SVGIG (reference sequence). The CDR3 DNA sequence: TGTGCCTGGAACCAGCGGGAGATCTACAATGAGCAGTTCTTC. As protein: CAWNQREIYNEQFF.

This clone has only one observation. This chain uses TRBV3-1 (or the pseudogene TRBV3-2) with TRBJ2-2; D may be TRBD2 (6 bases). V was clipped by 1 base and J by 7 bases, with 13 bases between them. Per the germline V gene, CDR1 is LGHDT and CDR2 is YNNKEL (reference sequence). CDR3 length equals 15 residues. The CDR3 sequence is CASSQGLVGGGELFF. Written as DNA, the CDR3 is TGTGCCAGCAGCCAAGGACTAGTGGGAGGCGGGGAGCTGTTTTTT.

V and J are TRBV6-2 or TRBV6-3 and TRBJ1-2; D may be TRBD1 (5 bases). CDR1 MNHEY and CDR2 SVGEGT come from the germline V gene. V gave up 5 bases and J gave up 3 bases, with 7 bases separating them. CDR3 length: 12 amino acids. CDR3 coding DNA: TGTGCCAGCAGTGACAGTTACTATGGCTACACCTTC. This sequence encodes CASSDSYYGYTF.

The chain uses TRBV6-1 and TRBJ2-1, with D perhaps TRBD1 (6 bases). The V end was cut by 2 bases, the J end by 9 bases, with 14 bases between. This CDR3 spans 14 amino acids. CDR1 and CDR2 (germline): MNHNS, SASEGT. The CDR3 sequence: CASSERTVNGEQFF. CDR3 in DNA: TGTGCCAGCAGTGAAAGGACAGTCAACGGTGAGCAGTTCTTC.

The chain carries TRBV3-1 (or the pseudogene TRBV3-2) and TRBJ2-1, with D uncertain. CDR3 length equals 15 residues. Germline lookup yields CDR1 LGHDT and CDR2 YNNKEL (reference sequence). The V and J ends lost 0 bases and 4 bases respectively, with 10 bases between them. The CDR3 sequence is CASSQDRVSYNEQFF. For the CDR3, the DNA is TGTGCCAGCAGCCAAGATCGGGTCTCATACAATGAGCAGTTCTTC.

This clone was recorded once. The DNA for the CDR3 is TGTGCCAGCAGCAAAGTGGTGGGCCCGATGCAGTACGTC. Its protein product is CASSKVVGPMQYV. The rearrangement joins TRBV21-1 to TRBJ2-7; TRBD1, the table's D call, was not compared with the DNA. TRBV21-1 is noted as a pseudogene. CDR3 length: 13 residues.

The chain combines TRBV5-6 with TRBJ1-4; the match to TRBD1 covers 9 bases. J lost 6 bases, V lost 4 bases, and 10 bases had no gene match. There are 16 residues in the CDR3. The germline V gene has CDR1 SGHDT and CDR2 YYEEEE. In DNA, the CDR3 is TGTGCCAGCAGCAAAGACCGACAGGGGGTTTATGAAAAACTGTTTTTT. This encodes CASSKDRQGVYEKLFF.

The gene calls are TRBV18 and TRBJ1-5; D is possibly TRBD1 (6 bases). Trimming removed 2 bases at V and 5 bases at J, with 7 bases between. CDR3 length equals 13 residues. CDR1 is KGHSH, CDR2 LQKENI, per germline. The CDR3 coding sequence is TGTGCCAGCTCACCAGGGGGCTATCAGCCCCAGCATTTT. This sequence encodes CASSPGGYQPQHF. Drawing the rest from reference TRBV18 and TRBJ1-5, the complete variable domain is NAGVMQNPRHLVRRRGQEARLRCSPMKGHSHVYWYRQLPEEGLKFMVYLQKENIIDESGMPKERFSAEFPKEGPSILRIQQVVRGDSAAYFCASSPGGYQPQHFGDGTRLSIL.

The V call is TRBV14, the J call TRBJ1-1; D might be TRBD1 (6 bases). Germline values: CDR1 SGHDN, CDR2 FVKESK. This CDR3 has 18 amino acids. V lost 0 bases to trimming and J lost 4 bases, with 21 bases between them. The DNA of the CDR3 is TGTGCCAGCAGCCAAGATCTGGGACGGCTGAGAGGGGGCACTGAAGCTTTCTTT. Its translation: CASSQDLGRLRGGTEAFF.

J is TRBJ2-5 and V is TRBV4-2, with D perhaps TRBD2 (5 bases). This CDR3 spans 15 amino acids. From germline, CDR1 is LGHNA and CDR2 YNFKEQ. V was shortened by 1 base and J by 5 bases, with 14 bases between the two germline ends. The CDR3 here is CASSQGRFERETQYF. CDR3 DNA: TGTGCCAGCAGCCAAGGCCGGTTCGAGCGGGAGACCCAGTACTTC.

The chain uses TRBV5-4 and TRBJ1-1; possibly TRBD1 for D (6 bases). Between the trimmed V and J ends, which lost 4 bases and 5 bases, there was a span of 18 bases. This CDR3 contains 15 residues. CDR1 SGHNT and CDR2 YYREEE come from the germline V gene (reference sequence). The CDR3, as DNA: TGTGCCAGCAGCAAGCAAACAGGGTCGGGGACTGAAGCTTTCTTT. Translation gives CASSKQTGSGTEAFF.

The CDR3 protein is CASSFGLNTEAFF. The CDR3 region has the DNA TGTGCCAGCAGCTTCGGACTTAACACTGAAGCTTTCTTT. V gene TRBV5-4 combines with J gene TRBJ1-1; D is unclear. The germline V gene encodes CDR1 SGHNT and CDR2 YYREEE (reference sequence). CDR3 length: 13 residues. With 2 bases removed from V and 2 bases from J, the gap between germline ends came to 7 bases.

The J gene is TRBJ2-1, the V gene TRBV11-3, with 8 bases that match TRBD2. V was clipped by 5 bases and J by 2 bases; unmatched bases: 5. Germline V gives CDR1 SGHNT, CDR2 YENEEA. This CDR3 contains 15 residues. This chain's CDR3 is CASSGGLAAYNEQFF. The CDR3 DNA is TGTGCCAGCAGCGGCGGACTAGCCGCCTACAATGAGCAGTTCTTC.

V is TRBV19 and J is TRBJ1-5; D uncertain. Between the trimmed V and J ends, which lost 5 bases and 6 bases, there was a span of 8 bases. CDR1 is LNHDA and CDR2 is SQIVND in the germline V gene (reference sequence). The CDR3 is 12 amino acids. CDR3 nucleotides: TGTGCCAGTAGTTTTCGTAGTCAGCCCCAGCATTTT. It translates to CASSFRSQPQHF.

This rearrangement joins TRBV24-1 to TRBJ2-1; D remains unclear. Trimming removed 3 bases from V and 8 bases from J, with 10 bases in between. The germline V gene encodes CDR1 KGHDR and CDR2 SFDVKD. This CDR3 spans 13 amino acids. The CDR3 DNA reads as TGTGCCACCAGTGATCCTCTACTCGATGAGCAGTTCTTC. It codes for CATSDPLLDEQFF.

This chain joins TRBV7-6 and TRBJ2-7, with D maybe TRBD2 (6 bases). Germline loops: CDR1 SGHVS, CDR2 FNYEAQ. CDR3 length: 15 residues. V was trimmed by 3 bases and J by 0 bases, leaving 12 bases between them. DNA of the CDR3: TGTGCCAGCAGCTTTAGGGCGGGGTCCTCCTACGAGCAGTACTTC. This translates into CASSFRAGSSYEQYF.